These T cell receptor beta chains were read from a single sample in a study of cytomegalovirus exposure and HLA in healthy donors. TCRdb's table, derived via immunoSEQ multiplex PCR, lists solely in-frame clones and lacks some. This sample yields 150,000 to 200,000 clones, of which about 75% are seen a single time; roughly an eighth belongs to the top ten. The sample taken for sequencing was PBMCs. The receptors shown here come from a man aged 50-60 years in good health and CMV-seropositive. The CDR3 runs from the conserved cysteine through the conserved F or W. D genes are given only for firm matches. Only part of the rows carry a size: once, few, many, or a class if the clone is expanded.

V,J,D,size,DNA,CDR3
TRBV9,TRBJ2-2,TRBD2,.,TGTGCCAGCAGCGACCGACTAGCGGGGGACACCGGGGAGCTGTTTTTT,CASSDRLAGDTGELFF
TRBV7-2,TRBJ2-1,TRBD1,few,TGTGCCAGCAGCTTAGTAGGGACAGGGGGCGCGGGGTCCTACAATGAGCAGTTCTTC,CASSLVGTGGAGSYNEQFF
TRBV15,TRBJ1-4,.,.,TGTGCCACCAGCAGAGTCCTCAGCGGGGGTCCAACTAATGAAAAACTGTTTTTT,CATSRVLSGGPTNEKLFF
TRBV6-6,TRBJ2-1,.,.,TGTGCCAGCAGTTACCCAGGGGGGCCGAAGTTCTTC,CASSYPGGPKFF
TRBV6-1,TRBJ2-3,.,few,TGTGCCAGCAGTGCGGGGTTGGAGACAGATACGCAGTATTTT,CASSAGLETDTQYF
TRBV19,TRBJ2-5,TRBD2,.,TGTGCCAGTAGTATGTGGGGGGGAAAAGGAGAGACCCAGTACTTC,CASSMWGGKGETQYF
TRBV7-9,TRBJ1-1,.,.,TGTGCCAGCAGCCCACCAAACGGAGCCAACACTGAAGTTTTCTTT,CASSPPNGANTEVFF
TRBV19,TRBJ1-6,.,.,TGTGCCAGTAGTATACTGGGGCAGAGCTCCTATAATTCACCCCTCCACTTT,CASSILGQSSYNSPLHF
TRBV5-8,TRBJ2-5,.,.,TGTGCCAGCAGCCGAGGCGCATTTCAAGAGACCCAGTACTTC,CASSRGAFQETQYF
TRBV7-2,TRBJ2-5,TRBD1,.,TGTGCCAGCAGCTTAGGTAGTACAGGGGGAGAGACCCAGTACTTC,CASSLGSTGGETQYF
TRBV5-6,TRBJ1-2,TRBD1,many,TGTGCCAGCACCGCTAACAGGGGTGACTATGGCTACACCTTC,CASTANRGDYGYTF
TRBV19,TRBJ2-2,TRBD1,.,TGTGCCAGTAGCTCCCCCCGGACAGGGTGGGGCACCGGGGAGCTGTTTTTT,CASSSPRTGWGTGELFF
TRBV7-2,TRBJ2-4,.,.,TGTGCCAGCAGCTTAGAAGGGGGGGCCGCCAAAAACATTCAGTACTTC,CASSLEGGAAKNIQYF
TRBV10-3,TRBJ2-3,.,.,TGTGCCATCAGTGAGTCGACTGGAGCGGGTACGCAGTATTTT,CAISESTGAGTQYF
TRBV2,TRBJ1-6,TRBD1,.,TGTGCCAGCAGGGTGACAGGGGAAGGGTCACCCCTCCACTTT,CASRVTGEGSPLHF
TRBV6-1,TRBJ2-2,TRBD2,.,TGTGCCAGCAGTGAATCCCCGGGGGGGCTCACCGGGGAGCTGTTTTTT,CASSESPGGLTGELFF
TRBV5-6,TRBJ2-4,TRBD2,.,TGTGCCAGCAGTTCTCCGGGACTACCAAACATTCAGTACTTC,CASSSPGLPNIQYF